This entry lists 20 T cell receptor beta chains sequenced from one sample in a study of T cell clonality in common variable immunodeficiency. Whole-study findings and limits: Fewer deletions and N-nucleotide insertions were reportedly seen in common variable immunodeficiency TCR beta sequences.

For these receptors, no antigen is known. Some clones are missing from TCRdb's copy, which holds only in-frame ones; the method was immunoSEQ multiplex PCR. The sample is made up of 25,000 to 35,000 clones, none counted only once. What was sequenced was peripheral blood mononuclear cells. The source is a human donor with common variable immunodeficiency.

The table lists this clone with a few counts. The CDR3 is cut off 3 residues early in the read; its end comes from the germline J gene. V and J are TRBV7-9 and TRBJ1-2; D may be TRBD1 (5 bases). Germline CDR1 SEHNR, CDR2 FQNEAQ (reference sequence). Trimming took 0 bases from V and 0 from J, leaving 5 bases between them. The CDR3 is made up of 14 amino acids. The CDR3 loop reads CASSLAGPNYGYTF. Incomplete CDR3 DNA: TGTGCCAGCAGCTTAGCGGGGCCTAACTATGGC.

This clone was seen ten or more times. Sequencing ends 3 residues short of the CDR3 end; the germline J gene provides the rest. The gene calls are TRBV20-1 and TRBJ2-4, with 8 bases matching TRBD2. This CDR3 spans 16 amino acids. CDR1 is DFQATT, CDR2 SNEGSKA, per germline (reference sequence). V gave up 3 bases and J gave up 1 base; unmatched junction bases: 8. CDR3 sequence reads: CSARDASGSAKNIQYF. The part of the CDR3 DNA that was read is TGCAGTGCTAGGGACGCAAGCGGGAGTGCCAAAAACATT.

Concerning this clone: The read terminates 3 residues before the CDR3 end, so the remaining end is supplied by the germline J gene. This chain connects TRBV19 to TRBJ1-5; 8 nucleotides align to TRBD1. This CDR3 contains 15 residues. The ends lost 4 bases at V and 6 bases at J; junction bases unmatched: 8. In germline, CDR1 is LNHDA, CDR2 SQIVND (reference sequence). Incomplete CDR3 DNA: TGTGCCAGTAGTACCGACAGGGGAGAGGGTCAGCCC. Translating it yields CASSTDRGEGQP. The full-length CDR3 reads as CASSTDRGEGQPQHF.

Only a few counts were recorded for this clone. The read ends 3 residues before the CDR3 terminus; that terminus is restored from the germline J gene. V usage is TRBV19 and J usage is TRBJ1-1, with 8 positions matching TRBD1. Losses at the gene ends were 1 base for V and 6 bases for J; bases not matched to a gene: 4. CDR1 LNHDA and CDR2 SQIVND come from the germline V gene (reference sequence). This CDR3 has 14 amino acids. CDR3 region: CASSIGTGLSEAFF. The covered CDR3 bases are TGTGCCAGTAGTATAGGGACAGGGCTGTCTGAA.

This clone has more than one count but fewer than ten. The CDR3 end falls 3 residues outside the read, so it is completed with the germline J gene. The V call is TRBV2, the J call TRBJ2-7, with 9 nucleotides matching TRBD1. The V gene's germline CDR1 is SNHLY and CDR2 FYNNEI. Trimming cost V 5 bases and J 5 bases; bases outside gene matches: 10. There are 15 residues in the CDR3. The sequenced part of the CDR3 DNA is TGTGCCAGCAGTCCTCCGGGACAGGGTATCAACGAG. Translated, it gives CASSPPGQGINE. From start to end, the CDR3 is CASSPPGQGINEQYF.

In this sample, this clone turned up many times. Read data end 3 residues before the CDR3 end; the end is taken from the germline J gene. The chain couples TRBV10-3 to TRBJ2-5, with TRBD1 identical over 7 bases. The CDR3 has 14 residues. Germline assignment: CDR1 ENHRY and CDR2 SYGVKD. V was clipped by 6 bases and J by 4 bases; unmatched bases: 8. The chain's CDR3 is CAISKTGEIETQYF. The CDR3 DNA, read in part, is TGTGCCATCAGCAAAACAGGGGAGATAGAGACC.

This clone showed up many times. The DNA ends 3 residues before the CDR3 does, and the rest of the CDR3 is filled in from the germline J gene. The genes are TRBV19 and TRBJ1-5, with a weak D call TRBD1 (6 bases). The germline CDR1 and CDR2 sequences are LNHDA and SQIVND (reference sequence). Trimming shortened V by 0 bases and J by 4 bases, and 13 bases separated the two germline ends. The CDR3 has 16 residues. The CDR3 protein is CASSIDHGRGNQPQHF. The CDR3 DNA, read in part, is TGTGCCAGTAGTATAGATCACGGCAGGGGAAATCAGCCC.

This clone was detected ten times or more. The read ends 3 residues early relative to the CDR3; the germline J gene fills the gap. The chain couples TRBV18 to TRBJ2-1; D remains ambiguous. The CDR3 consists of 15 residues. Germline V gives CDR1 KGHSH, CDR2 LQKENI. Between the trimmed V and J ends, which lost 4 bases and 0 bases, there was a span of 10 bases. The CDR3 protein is CASSLDTSSYNEQFF. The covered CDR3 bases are TGTGCCAGCTCACTAGACACAAGCTCCTACAATGAG.

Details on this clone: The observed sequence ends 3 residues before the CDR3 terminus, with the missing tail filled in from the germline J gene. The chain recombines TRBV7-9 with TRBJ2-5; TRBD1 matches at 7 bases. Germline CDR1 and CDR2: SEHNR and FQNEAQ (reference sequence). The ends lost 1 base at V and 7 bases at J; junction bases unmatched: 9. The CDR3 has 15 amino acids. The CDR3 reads CASSLVQGVGGTQYF. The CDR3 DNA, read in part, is TGTGCCAGCAGCTTAGTGCAGGGGGTAGGAGGGACC.

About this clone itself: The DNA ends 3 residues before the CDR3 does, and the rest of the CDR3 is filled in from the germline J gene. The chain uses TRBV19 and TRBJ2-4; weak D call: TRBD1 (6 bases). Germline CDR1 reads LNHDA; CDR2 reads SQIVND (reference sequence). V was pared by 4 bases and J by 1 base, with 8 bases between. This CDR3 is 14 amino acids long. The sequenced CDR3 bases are TGTGCCAGTAGTAAAGACAGGGCCAAAAACATT. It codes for CASSKDRAKNI. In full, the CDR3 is CASSKDRAKNIQYF.

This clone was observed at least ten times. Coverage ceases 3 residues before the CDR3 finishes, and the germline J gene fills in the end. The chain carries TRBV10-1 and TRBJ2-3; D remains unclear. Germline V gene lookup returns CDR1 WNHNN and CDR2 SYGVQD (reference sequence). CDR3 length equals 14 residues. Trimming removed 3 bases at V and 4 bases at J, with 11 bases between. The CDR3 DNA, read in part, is TGCGCCAGCAGTGAATCCCCTCTAGCAGATACG. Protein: CASSESPLADT. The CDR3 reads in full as CASSESPLADTQYF.

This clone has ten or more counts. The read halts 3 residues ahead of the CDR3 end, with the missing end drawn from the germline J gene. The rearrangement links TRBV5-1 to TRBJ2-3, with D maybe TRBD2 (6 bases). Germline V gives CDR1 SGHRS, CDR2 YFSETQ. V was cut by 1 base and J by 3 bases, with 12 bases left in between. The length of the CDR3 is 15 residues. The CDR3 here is CASSLRGSETDTQYF. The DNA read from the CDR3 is TGCGCCAGCAGCTTGCGGGGGTCTGAAACAGATACG.

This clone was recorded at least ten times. CDR3 bases read: TGTGCCAGCAGCTTAGGCCTAGCGGGGGCAGATACG. This encodes CASSLGLAGADT. The CDR3 in its entirety is CASSLGLAGADTQYF. The chain uses TRBV13 and TRBJ2-3; 10 bases line up with TRBD2. The sequence runs out 3 residues before the end of the CDR3; the remainder is reconstructed from the germline J gene. J lost 4 bases, V lost 0 bases, and 1 base had no gene match. This CDR3 has 15 residues. CDR1 and CDR2 (germline): PRHDT, FYEKMQ (reference sequence).

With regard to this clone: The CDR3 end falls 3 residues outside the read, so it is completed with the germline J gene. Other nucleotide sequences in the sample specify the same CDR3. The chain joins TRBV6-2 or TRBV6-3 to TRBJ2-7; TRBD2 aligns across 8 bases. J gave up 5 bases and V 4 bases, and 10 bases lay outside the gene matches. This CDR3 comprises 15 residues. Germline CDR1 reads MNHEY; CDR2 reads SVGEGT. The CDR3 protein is CASSFPGLGGHEQYF. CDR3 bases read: TGTGCCAGCAGTTTTCCGGGACTAGGAGGGCACGAG.

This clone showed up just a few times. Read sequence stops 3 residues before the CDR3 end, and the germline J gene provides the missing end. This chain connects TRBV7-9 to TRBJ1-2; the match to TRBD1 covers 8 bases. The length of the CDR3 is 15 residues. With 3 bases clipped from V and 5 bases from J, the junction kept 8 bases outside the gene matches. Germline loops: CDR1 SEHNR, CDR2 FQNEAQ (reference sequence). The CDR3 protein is CASSLAQGESYGYTF. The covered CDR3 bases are TGTGCCAGCAGCTTGGCACAGGGGGAGTCGTATGGC.

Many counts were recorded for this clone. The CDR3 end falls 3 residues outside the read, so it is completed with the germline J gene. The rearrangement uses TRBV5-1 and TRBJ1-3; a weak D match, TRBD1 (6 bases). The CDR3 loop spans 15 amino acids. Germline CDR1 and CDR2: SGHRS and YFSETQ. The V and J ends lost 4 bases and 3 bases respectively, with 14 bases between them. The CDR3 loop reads CASSPGGGGGNTIYF. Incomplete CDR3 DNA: TGCGCCAGCAGCCCCGGAGGGGGAGGTGGAAACACC.

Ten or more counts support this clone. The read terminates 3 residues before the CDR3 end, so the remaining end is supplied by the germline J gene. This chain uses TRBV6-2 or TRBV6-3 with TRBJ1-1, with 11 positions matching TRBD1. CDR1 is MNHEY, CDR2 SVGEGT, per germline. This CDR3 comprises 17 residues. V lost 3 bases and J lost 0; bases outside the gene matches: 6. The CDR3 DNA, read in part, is TGTGCCAGCAGTTATCGGTGGGACAGGGGGATGAACACTGAA. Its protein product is CASSYRWDRGMNTE. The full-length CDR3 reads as CASSYRWDRGMNTEAFF.

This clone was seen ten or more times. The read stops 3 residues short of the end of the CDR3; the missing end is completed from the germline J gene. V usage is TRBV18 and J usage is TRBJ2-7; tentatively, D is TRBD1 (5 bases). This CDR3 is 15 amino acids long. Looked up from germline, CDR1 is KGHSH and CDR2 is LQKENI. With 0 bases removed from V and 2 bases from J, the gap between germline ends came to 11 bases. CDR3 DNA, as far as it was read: TGTGCCAGCTCACCACCGGGGCAGGTCGCCTACGAG. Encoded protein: CASSPPGQVAYE. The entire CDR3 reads CASSPPGQVAYEQYF. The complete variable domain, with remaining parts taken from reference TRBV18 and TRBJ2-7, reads NAGVMQNPRHLVRRRGQEARLRCSPMKGHSHVYWYRQLPEEGLKFMVYLQKENIIDESGMPKERFSAEFPKEGPSILRIQQVVRGDSAAYFCASSPPGQVAYEQYFGPGTRLTVT.

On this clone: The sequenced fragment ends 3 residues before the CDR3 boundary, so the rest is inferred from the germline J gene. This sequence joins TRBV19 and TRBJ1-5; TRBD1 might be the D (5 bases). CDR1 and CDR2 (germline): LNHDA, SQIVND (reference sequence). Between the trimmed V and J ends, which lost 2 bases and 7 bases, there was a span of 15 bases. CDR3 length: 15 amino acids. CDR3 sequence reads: CASSISEWGDQPQHF. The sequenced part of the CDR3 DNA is TGTGCCAGTAGTATATCCGAATGGGGGGACCAGCCC.

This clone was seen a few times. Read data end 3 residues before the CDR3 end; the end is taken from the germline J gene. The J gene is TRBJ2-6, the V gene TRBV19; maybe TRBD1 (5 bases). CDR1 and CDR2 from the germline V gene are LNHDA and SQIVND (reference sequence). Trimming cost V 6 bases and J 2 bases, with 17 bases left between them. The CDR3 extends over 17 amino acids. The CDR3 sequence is CASSLKGATAGANVLTF. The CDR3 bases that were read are TGTGCCAGTAGCCTCAAAGGGGCCACGGCTGGGGCCAACGTC. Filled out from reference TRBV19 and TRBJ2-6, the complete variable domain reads DGGITQSPKYLFRKEGQNVTLSCEQNLNHDAMYWYRQDPGQGLRLIYYSQIVNDFQKGDIAEGYSVSREKKESFPLTVTSAQKNPTAFYLCASSLKGATAGANVLTFGAGSRLTVL.